One sample yielded the 3 T cell receptor beta chains listed below, sequenced in a study of T cells of healthy individuals. TCRdb re-analysed the 5' RACE reads in MiXCR, keeping a single row per CDR3 protein. Of 65,000 to 90,000 distinct CDR3 sequences in the sample, roughly 5% were seen once. Source of these receptors: a female donor in good health.

This clonotype was found many times. J is TRBJ2-5 and V is TRBV13; D not certain. The CDR3 is made up of 14 amino acids. Per the germline V gene, CDR1 is PRHDT and CDR2 is FYEKMQ (reference sequence). The V end lost 0 bases, the J end lost 0 bases, and 5 bases lay between the germline ends. The DNA for the CDR3 is TGTGCCAGCAGCTTAGGCCGATACCAAGAGACCCAGTACTTC. As protein: CASSLGRYQETQYF. The variable domain in full, completed from reference TRBV13 and TRBJ2-5, reads AAGVIQSPRHLIKEKRETATLKCYPIPRHDTVYWYQQGPGQDPQFLISFYEKMQSDKGSIPDRFSAQQFSDYHSELNMSSLELGDSALYFCASSLGRYQETQYFGPGTRLLVL.

This clonotype was seen many times. The J gene is TRBJ2-7, the V gene TRBV27; 9 bases agree with TRBD1. The CDR3 runs 14 residues. The germline CDR1 and CDR2 sequences are MNHEY and SMNVEV (reference sequence). V shed 5 bases and J 4 bases; nucleotides not matched to a gene: 6. CDR3 amino acids: CASSPAGQGYEQYF. The CDR3 coding sequence is TGTGCCAGCAGTCCCGCCGGACAGGGGTACGAGCAGTACTTC.

This clonotype was detected ten times or more. The chain employs TRBV6-1 and TRBJ2-5; 8 nucleotides match TRBD1. This CDR3 has 12 amino acids. Trimming cost V 5 bases and J 13 bases; bases outside gene matches: 9. The V gene's germline CDR1 is MNHNS and CDR2 SASEGT. The CDR3 region has the DNA TGTGCCAGCAGTCCAGGGGGCCCGCCTTGGTACTTC. Translated, it gives CASSPGGPPWYF.